Sequencing of this TCR beta chain was carried out in a study of post-analysis software for immune sequencing data. Study as a whole: Recorded disease courses covered relapsing-remitting, secondary progressive and progressive-relapsing multiple sclerosis. Some patients had no subtype annotation.

Concerning this clonotype itself: Its specificity is unknown.

Sequencing libraries made from TCR beta cDNA carried unique molecular identifiers. TCRdb re-called the PCR reads with MiXCR, one entry per CDR3 protein. The top ten hold approximately 4.6% of the sample, which has approximately 250,000 distinct CDR3 sequences, 36% seen once. The V gene's germline CDR1 is SGHRS and CDR2 YFSETQ. Trimming at V came to 9 bases and at J to 4 bases, leaving 20 bases not matched to a gene. The CDR3 length is 17 residues. Study results and limitations: With TRBV5-6, TRBV5-1 and TRBV20-1 included, 5 or 6 TRBV segments were more frequent in patients than in controls. Controls showed significantly higher normalized Chao1 diversity than did multiple sclerosis patients.

The clonotype originates from a girl aged 10 to 17 with multiple sclerosis. The V gene is TRBV5-1, the J gene TRBJ2-5, with 8 bases identical to TRBD2. The sample consisted of blood. Here the CDR3 DNA reads TGCGCCACCTCACCGGAGGCGGGAGGCGCGTCGTCAGAGACCCAGTACTTC. It specifies CATSPEAGGASSETQYF.